The T cell receptor (beta chain) under discussion was sequenced for a study of blood T cells in healthy people across ages. The CDR3 consists of 15 residues. V lost 2 bases and J lost 6, with 13 bases in between. Germline V gene sequence: CDR1 ENHRY, CDR2 SYGVKD. The second PCR ran about 6 to 11 cycles with a sample-barcoded 5' primer and J-beta primers. One entry per CDR3 protein, called by TCRdb with MiXCR from the 5' RACE reads. The sample lists about 770,000 distinct CDR3 sequences; around two fifths were seen once. The J gene is TRBJ2-2, the V gene TRBV10-3; a possible D gene is TRBD1 (6 bases). Sequencing was done on a sample of blood. This sequence originates from a man aged 55 to 69 in good health. The CDR3 here is CAISESPPGAGELFF. The CDR3 DNA reads as TGTGCCATCAGTGAGAGCCCCCCAGGGGCCGGGGAGCTGTTTTTT.